These 8 T cell receptor beta chains were sequenced from one sample in a study of cytomegalovirus exposure and HLA in healthy donors (dated 2017 in TCRdb). Libraries were built with the immunoSEQ multiplex PCR assay. A mixture of 60 forward primers for TCR Vbeta segments and 13 reverse primers for TCR Jbeta segments was used in the multiplex PCR. Held by TCRdb, this immuneACCESS table contains in-frame sequences only and omits some clones. Under half of the omission traces to an unresolved V gene where checked; the cause of the rest is unknown. The sample table contains some 150,000 clones; only one count was recorded for roughly 83% of them. The top ten clonotypes cover approximately 1.5% of the sample. The sample comprised PBMCs. The receptor source for this set is a woman aged 18-30 years in good health and CMV-seronegative.

This chain connects TRBV11-2 to TRBJ1-4; D might be TRBD1 (5 bases). Trimming took off 1 base at V and 7 bases at J, with 13 bases between the two ends. The CDR3 totals 15 residues. Germline assignment: CDR1 SGHAT and CDR2 FQNNGV. CDR3: CASSLGRGDGEKLFF. The CDR3 coding sequence is TGTGCCAGCAGCTTAGGACGGGGGGACGGTGAAAAACTGTTTTTT.

This chain uses TRBV28 with TRBJ2-7, with TRBD2 identical over 10 bases. Germline values: CDR1 MDHEN, CDR2 SYDVKM. The CDR3 length is 16 residues. The trim removed 3 bases at V and 1 base at J, leaving 6 bases unmatched. The CDR3 reads CASSLASGGFSYEQYF. The DNA of the CDR3 is TGTGCCAGCAGTTTGGCTAGCGGGGGATTTTCCTACGAGCAGTACTTC.

This chain links TRBV7-2 with TRBJ1-5; D is perhaps TRBD1 (6 bases). The germline gives CDR1 SGHTA, CDR2 FQGNSA. The CDR3 loop spans 14 amino acids. The ends were cut back, 5 bases at V and 4 bases at J, with 12 bases in the middle. CDR3 loop: CASSPLGGNQPQHF. CDR3 nucleotide sequence: TGTGCCAGCAGCCCGCTAGGGGGTAATCAGCCCCAGCATTTT.

V gene TRBV6-5 combines with J gene TRBJ2-5; TRBD2 matches 8 bases. CDR1 is MNHEY, CDR2 SVGAGI, per germline. This CDR3 is 14 amino acids long. Losses at the gene ends were 5 bases for V and 2 bases for J; bases not matched to a gene: 4. The CDR3 reads CASSLGRGQETQYF. In DNA form, the CDR3 reads TGTGCCAGCAGTCTCGGGAGGGGACAAGAGACCCAGTACTTC.

The V and J genes are TRBV6-1 and TRBJ1-2, with a weak D call TRBD1 (5 bases). V lost 2 bases and J lost 8, with 12 bases in between. The CDR3 is 13 amino acids. Germline values: CDR1 MNHNS, CDR2 SASEGT. CDR3 bases: TGTGCCAGCAGTGAAACGGGGGTCGGGGGCTACACCTTC. Translated: CASSETGVGGYTF.

The chain employs TRBV25-1 and TRBJ1-2; TRBD1 aligns across 10 bases. V lost 7 bases and J lost 8; bases outside the gene matches: 7. Germline V CDR1 and CDR2: MGHDK, SYGVNS. CDR3 size: 13 residues. The CDR3 spells CASKDRGIEGYTF. In nucleotides, the CDR3 is TGTGCCAGCAAGGACAGGGGGATAGAGGGCTACACCTTC.

V gene TRBV11-2 combines with J gene TRBJ2-3; TRBD1 agrees at 8 bases. Germline-derived CDR1 and CDR2 are SGHAT and FQNNGV. V shed 5 bases, J shed 1 base, and the junction held 2 bases outside the gene matches. The CDR3 is 14 amino acids. The CDR3: CASSLGQGTDTQYF. The CDR3 nucleotides are TGTGCCAGCAGCCTGGGACAGGGCACAGATACGCAGTATTTT.

The table lists this clone with a few counts. The chain joins TRBV28 to TRBJ2-7; maybe TRBD1 (6 bases). CDR1 and CDR2 (germline): MDHEN, SYDVKM. The CDR3 contains 13 residues. Trimming took 2 bases from V and 12 from J, leaving 17 bases between them. The CDR3 bases are TGTGCCAGCAGTTTAGGGTGGAGGACCAGGGGGTACTTC. Amino acid sequence: CASSLGWRTRGYF.